The 19 T cell receptor beta chains below come from one sample, sequenced in a study of cytomegalovirus exposure and HLA in healthy donors. The PCR made use of 60 Vbeta and 13 Jbeta primers. This table comes from immunoSEQ multiplex PCR, and its TCRdb copy is limited to in-frame clones, with some not included. This repertoire shows about 210,000 clones, about 88% found once; its top ten account for 0.24%. The material sequenced was PBMCs. These receptors were taken from a girl under 10 years old in good health and CMV-seronegative.

This clone occurred once. The chain uses TRBV18 and TRBJ2-2; 14 nucleotides align to TRBD2. The CDR3 length is 16 residues. Germline CDR1 KGHSH, CDR2 LQKENI. V was pared by 4 bases and J by 3 bases, with 1 base of the junction left unmatched. CDR3 loop: CASSLGLAGDTGELFF. Written as DNA, the CDR3 is TGTGCCAGCTCACTGGGACTAGCGGGGGACACCGGGGAGCTGTTTTTT.

The CDR3 sequence: CASSQRAYVTSGASTDTQYF. CDR3 DNA sequence: TGTGCCAGCAGCCAGAGAGCATATGTTACTAGCGGGGCTAGCACAGATACGCAGTATTTT. The chain uses TRBV14 and TRBJ2-3; 10 bases are shared with TRBD2. Per germline, CDR1 SGHDN and CDR2 FVKESK. The ends lost 3 bases at V and 0 bases at J; junction bases unmatched: 15. The CDR3 has 20 residues.

The chain employs TRBV6-6 and TRBJ2-7; D is ambiguous. Germline V gene sequence: CDR1 MNHNY, CDR2 SVGAGI (reference sequence). V lost 2 bases and J 4 bases, leaving 6 bases between the germline ends. This CDR3 is built from 12 residues. The CDR3 coding sequence is TGTGCCAGCAGTTACAAAGAGTACGAGCAGTACTTC. Its protein is CASSYKEYEQYF.

The chain has TRBV6-1 and TRBJ1-5; possible D gene TRBD1, 5 bases. V lost 2 bases, J lost 0 bases, and 11 bases lay in between. The CDR3 is 16 residues long. The germline gives CDR1 MNHNS, CDR2 SASEGT. The CDR3 sequence: CASSERQGYSNQPQHF. CDR3 nucleotides: TGTGCCAGCAGTGAAAGGCAGGGCTATAGCAATCAGCCCCAGCATTTT.

The chain recombines TRBV2 with TRBJ2-1; 8 bases are shared with TRBD1. This CDR3 contains 15 residues. Germline trimming cut 4 bases from V and 0 bases from J; bases unmatched to any gene: 2. The germline CDR1 and CDR2 sequences are SNHLY and FYNNEI. The CDR3 region is CASSADRGSYNEQFF. The CDR3 coding sequence is TGTGCCAGCAGTGCCGACAGGGGCTCCTACAATGAGCAGTTCTTC.

This clone was observed once. The rearrangement joins TRBV2 to TRBJ2-1; 9 bases are shared with TRBD2. Germline lookup yields CDR1 SNHLY and CDR2 FYNNEI. V was clipped by 9 bases and J by 0 bases; unmatched bases: 18. The CDR3 is 19 amino acids. The CDR3 coding sequence is TGTGCCAGGAGGGGGCTAGCGGGGTTTTCCTTAAGCTCCTACAATGAGCAGTTCTTC. Translated, it gives CARRGLAGFSLSSYNEQFF.

The chain links TRBV9 to TRBJ2-1; 14 nucleotides match TRBD2. V shed 6 bases and J 7 bases; nucleotides not matched to a gene: 3. CDR1 is SGDLS, CDR2 YYNGEE, per germline. The CDR3 has 14 residues. The CDR3 nucleotides read TGTGCCAGCATGGGGACTAGCGGGGGTAATGAGCAGTTCTTC. Protein sequence: CASMGTSGGNEQFF.

Worth noting for this clone: Distinct nucleotide sequences in the sample also encode this CDR3. The V gene is TRBV11-2, the J gene TRBJ1-1; D might be TRBD1 (6 bases). The CDR3 spans 13 residues. Trimming removed 8 bases at V and 5 bases at J, with 15 bases between. Germline-derived CDR1 and CDR2 are SGHAT and FQNNGV. CDR3 residues: CASQAQGYTEAFF. For the CDR3, the DNA is TGTGCCAGCCAAGCCCAGGGGTATACTGAAGCTTTCTTT. The full variable domain, completed using reference TRBV11-2 and TRBJ1-1, is EAGVAQSPRYKIIEKRQSVAFWCNPISGHATLYWYQQILGQGPKLLIQFQNNGVVDDSQLPKDRFSAERLKGVDSTLKIQPAKLEDSAVYLCASQAQGYTEAFFGQGTRLTVV.

This clone came up once. This chain uses TRBV30 with TRBJ1-4; D remains unclear. CDR3 length: 13 amino acids. The germline V and J ends were trimmed by 5 bases and 5 bases, with 12 bases remaining between them. Germline loops: CDR1 GTSNPN, CDR2 SVGIG (reference sequence). DNA for the CDR3: TGTGCCTGGGAAAGCCCCCTGAATGAAAAACTGTTTTTT. As protein: CAWESPLNEKLFF.

The chain combines TRBV6-1 with TRBJ2-7, with 9 bases aligning to TRBD2. The CDR3 contains 15 residues. The ends lost 4 bases at V and 3 bases at J; junction bases unmatched: 7. Germline-derived CDR1 and CDR2 are MNHNS and SASEGT. The CDR3 region is CASSVGSGGLYEQYF. CDR3 nucleotides: TGTGCCAGCAGTGTGGGTAGCGGGGGTCTCTACGAGCAGTACTTC.

This chain joins TRBV7-9 and TRBJ2-1, with 11 bases identical to TRBD2. Germline loops: CDR1 SEHNR, CDR2 FQNEAQ (reference sequence). The CDR3 is 15 amino acids. V was clipped by 3 bases and J by 7 bases; unmatched bases: 5. CDR3 coding DNA: TGTGCCAGCAGCTTCTCTAGCGGGAGGTCAAATGAGCAGTTCTTC. Translation gives CASSFSSGRSNEQFF. Looking up the rest from reference TRBV7-9 and TRBJ2-1 gives the full variable domain: DTGVSQNPRHKITKRGQNVTFRCDPISEHNRLYWYRQTLGQGPEFLTYFQNEAQLEKSRLLSDRFSAERPKGSFSTLEIQRTEQGDSAMYLCASSFSSGRSNEQFFGPGTRLTVL.

The rearrangement uses TRBV18 and TRBJ2-7; TRBD2 agrees at 12 bases. There are 14 residues in the CDR3. Per the germline V gene, CDR1 is KGHSH and CDR2 is LQKENI. V lost 4 bases, J lost 6 bases, and 4 bases stayed unmatched. For the CDR3, the DNA is TGTGCCAGCTCACTCTCACTAGCGGGAGGCGAGCAGTACTTC. Residues: CASSLSLAGGEQYF.

The chain combines TRBV12-5 with TRBJ2-7; 7 bases are shared with TRBD1. The CDR3 has 15 residues. The V gene's germline CDR1 is LGHNT and CDR2 FRNRAP. Trimming removed 7 bases from V and 0 bases from J; junction bases left unmatched: 9. The CDR3 DNA sequence: TGTGCTAGTGCCACGGACAGGCCGAGCTCCTACGAGCAGTACTTC. Translated, it gives CASATDRPSSYEQYF.

This chain joins TRBV7-6 and TRBJ2-5; 7 nucleotides agree with TRBD2. The CDR3 has 15 residues. Germline V gene lookup returns CDR1 SGHVS and CDR2 FNYEAQ. The J segment lost 5 bases and the V segment lost 1 base, leaving 7 bases of the junction unmatched. The CDR3 loop reads CASSLGSGRAETQYF. The CDR3 DNA follows: TGTGCCAGCAGCTTAGGATCTGGGAGGGCGGAGACCCAGTACTTC.

This chain links TRBV6-1 with TRBJ2-7; 9 nucleotides line up with TRBD1. V trimming: 9 bases; J trimming: 4 bases; junction bases outside the gene matches: 7. The CDR3 contains 13 residues. CDR1 is MNHNS and CDR2 is SASEGT in the germline V gene. CDR3 DNA sequence: TGTGCCAGTGCCGGGACAGGGAAATACGAGCAGTACTTC. Its protein is CASAGTGKYEQYF.

This clone has just a few counts. The chain recombines TRBV6-5 with TRBJ2-3; 9 nucleotides agree with TRBD2. This CDR3 has 16 amino acids. Germline V gene lookup returns CDR1 MNHEY and CDR2 SVGAGI. V gave up 2 bases and J gave up 3 bases; unmatched junction bases: 6. CDR3 region: CASSYNLAGQTDTQYF. The CDR3 bases are TGTGCCAGCAGTTACAACCTAGCGGGGCAGACAGATACGCAGTATTTT.

This chain links TRBV30 with TRBJ1-1; tentative D call: TRBD1 (6 bases). The length of the CDR3 is 14 residues. Germline loops: CDR1 GTSNPN, CDR2 SVGIG (reference sequence). Trimming stripped 1 base from V and 7 bases from J, with 16 bases between. The CDR3 sequence is CAWSAGMGAGEAFF. CDR3 sequence (DNA): TGTGCCTGGAGTGCCGGGATGGGGGCCGGTGAAGCTTTCTTT.

V and J are TRBV2 and TRBJ1-1; TRBD1 might be the D (6 bases). V was shortened by 0 bases and J by 1 base, with 6 bases between the two germline ends. CDR1 SNHLY and CDR2 FYNNEI come from the germline V gene. The CDR3 runs to 14 residues. DNA of the CDR3: TGTGCCAGCAGTGAAGCGGGACAGAACACTGAAGCTTTCTTT. This sequence encodes CASSEAGQNTEAFF.

CDR3 loop: CASGPGGIENTEAFF. The CDR3 bases are TGCGCCAGCGGCCCCGGAGGAATAGAAAACACTGAAGCTTTCTTT. The chain uses TRBV5-1 and TRBJ1-1, with D unresolved. Trimming shortened V by 7 bases and J by 2 bases, and 18 bases separated the two germline ends. This CDR3 comprises 15 residues. Per germline, CDR1 SGHRS and CDR2 YFSETQ.